The 15 T cell receptor beta chains below all came from one sample that was sequenced in a study of memory CD4+ T cells and cytomegalovirus serostatus. Single viable CD3+CD4+CD8-CD45RO+ cells were sorted as the memory CD4+ T cells. Assay: immunoSEQ multiplex PCR; the TCRdb copy retains only in-frame clones and omits some. The sample has some 95,000 clones; 75% to 90% are singletons. The sample comprised memory CD4+ T cells from blood. These receptor sequences come from an adult in good health and CMV-seropositive.

The rearrangement links TRBV2 to TRBJ1-1; 7 nucleotides align to TRBD1. Germline CDR1 is SNHLY and CDR2 is FYNNEI. There are 14 residues in the CDR3. J was trimmed by 1 base and V by 11 bases; bases with no gene match: 10. CDR3 nucleotides: TGTGCCGCTACCCTTGGGACAGCGAACACTGAAGCTTTCTTT. Translating it yields CAATLGTANTEAFF. The variable domain in full, with the rest retrieved from reference TRBV2 and TRBJ1-1, is EPEVTQTPSHQVTQMGQEVILRCVPISNHLYFYWYRQILGQKVEFLVSFYNNEISEKSEIFDDQFSVERPDGSNFTLKIRSTKLEDSAMYFCAATLGTANTEAFFGQGTRLTVV.

The chain recombines TRBV9 with TRBJ2-1, with D perhaps being TRBD1 or TRBD2 (5 bases each). Germline CDR1 SGDLS, CDR2 YYNGEE. The CDR3 sequence is 15 residues long. Trimming removed 2 bases at V and 9 bases at J, with 18 bases between. Here the CDR3 reads CASSVGDAALPEQFF. The CDR3 region has the DNA TGTGCCAGCAGCGTGGGGGACGCTGCTTTGCCTGAGCAGTTCTTC.

The genes are TRBV6-5 and TRBJ1-3, with D unresolved. Germline V gene data show CDR1 as MNHEY and CDR2 as SVGAGI. The CDR3 has 14 residues. V lost 8 bases, J lost 2 bases, and 13 bases lay in between. CDR3: CASREGGPGNTIYF. Written as DNA, the CDR3 is TGTGCCAGCCGGGAGGGAGGGCCTGGAAACACCATATATTTT.

The rearrangement uses TRBV7-3 and TRBJ2-1; 10 bases map to TRBD2. The ends lost 1 base at V and 9 bases at J; junction bases unmatched: 6. There are 15 residues in the CDR3. Germline V gene sequence: CDR1 SGHTA, CDR2 FQGTGA. CDR3 loop: CASSLSLAGVSEQFF. The CDR3 nucleotides read TGTGCCAGCAGCTTAAGTCTAGCGGGAGTGAGTGAGCAGTTCTTC. Based on the CDR3 plus reference TRBV7-3 and TRBJ2-1, the full variable domain is GAGVSQTPSNKVTEKGKYVELRCDPISGHTALYWYRQSLGQGPEFLIYFQGTGAADDSGLPNDRFFAVRPEGSVSTLKIQRTERGDSAVYLCASSLSLAGVSEQFFGPGTRLTVL.

The rearrangement links TRBV5-4 to TRBJ2-1; the match to TRBD2 covers 10 bases. The V segment lost 4 bases and the J segment 1 base; nucleotides outside the gene matches: 2. The CDR3 totals 15 residues. From germline, CDR1 is SGHNT and CDR2 YYREEE (reference sequence). The CDR3 sequence: CASSKAGGSYNEQFF. CDR3 in DNA: TGTGCCAGCAGCAAAGCGGGAGGGTCCTACAATGAGCAGTTCTTC.

The rearrangement links TRBV19 to TRBJ1-1; weak D call: TRBD1 (6 bases). The CDR3 is 13 amino acids. The ends were cut back, 10 bases at V and 4 bases at J, with 16 bases in the middle. The germline V gene has CDR1 LNHDA and CDR2 SQIVND (reference sequence). The CDR3 DNA reads as TGTGCCATCAGGAGGGCAGGGGCCACTGAAGCTTTCTTT. Translated: CAIRRAGATEAFF.

The gene calls are TRBV7-2 and TRBJ1-3; weak D call: TRBD1 (5 bases). This CDR3 spans 15 amino acids. Germline V lookup: CDR1 SGHTA, CDR2 FQGNSA. V gave up 0 bases and J gave up 0 bases, with 6 bases separating them. In DNA form, the CDR3 reads TGTGCCAGCAGCTTAGCGCAGGGCTCTGGAAACACCATATATTTT. It specifies CASSLAQGSGNTIYF.

The chain carries TRBV6-1 and TRBJ1-2; D unclear. Germline V gene sequence: CDR1 MNHNS, CDR2 SASEGT. The CDR3 covers 14 residues. Trimming removed 7 bases from V and 0 bases from J, with 12 bases in between. CDR3 sequence reads: CASNGRTPNYGYTF. CDR3 in DNA: TGTGCCAGCAACGGACGGACCCCTAACTATGGCTACACCTTC.

The chain combines TRBV5-4 with TRBJ1-2, with 8 bases matching TRBD1. The CDR3 totals 15 residues. The V gene's germline CDR1 is SGHNT and CDR2 YYREEE (reference sequence). The V gene end was trimmed by 0 bases and the J gene end by 6 bases; junction bases not matched to a gene: 7. The chain's CDR3 is CASSLDPGGGDGYTF. The CDR3 DNA reads TGTGCCAGCAGCTTGGACCCAGGGGGCGGGGATGGCTACACCTTC.

V is TRBV6-5 and J is TRBJ2-2, with no clear D. This CDR3 contains 15 residues. V lost 6 bases, J lost 0 bases, and 11 bases lay in between. Germline CDR1 and CDR2: MNHEY and SVGAGI. The CDR3 spells CASSRNGANTGELFF. DNA of the CDR3: TGTGCCAGCAGCAGAAATGGCGCGAACACCGGGGAGCTGTTTTTT.

The chain couples TRBV19 to TRBJ2-5; TRBD2 agrees at 12 bases. Trimming took 6 bases from V and 5 from J; bases not matched to a gene: 10. CDR1 LNHDA and CDR2 SQIVND come from the germline V gene (reference sequence). The CDR3 has 16 residues. The CDR3 loop is CASRARTSGIGETQYF. CDR3 DNA: TGTGCCAGTAGGGCCCGGACTAGCGGGATAGGGGAGACCCAGTACTTC.

This chain links TRBV25-1 with TRBJ2-2, with D possibly being TRBD1 (6 bases). This CDR3 has 15 residues. The germline V gene encodes CDR1 MGHDK and CDR2 SYGVNS. Trimming took 4 bases from V and 0 from J, leaving 9 bases between them. The CDR3 coding sequence is TGTGCCAGCAGTGGATCAGGGGCGAACACCGGGGAGCTGTTTTTT. Translation gives CASSGSGANTGELFF. The full variable domain, completed using reference TRBV25-1 and TRBJ2-2, is EADIYQTPRYLVIGTGKKITLECSQTMGHDKMYWYQQDPGMELHLIHYSYGVNSTEKGDLSSESTVSRIRTEHFPLTLESARPSHTSQYLCASSGSGANTGELFFGEGSRLTVL.

Regarding this clone: A read error may account for a junction end that differs from germline. The chain is built from TRBV28 and TRBJ2-7; 12 bases line up with TRBD1. The germline gives CDR1 MDHEN, CDR2 SYDVKM. The length of the CDR3 is 13 residues. The DNA of the CDR3 is TGTGCCAGCAGTTCCTACCCGGGACAGGGGGCCCTCTTC. This codes for CASSSYPGQGALF.

The chain employs TRBV5-4 and TRBJ2-7; 7 nucleotides match TRBD2. CDR1 is SGHNT, CDR2 YYREEE, per germline (reference sequence). V lost 4 bases and J lost 0; bases outside the gene matches: 13. The CDR3 is made up of 17 amino acids. The CDR3 bases are TGTGCCAGCAGCAAAGGAGGTCTAGCGGCGAGCTCCTACGAGCAGTACTTC. Amino acid sequence: CASSKGGLAASSYEQYF.

The chain couples TRBV7-9 to TRBJ1-1; D is possibly TRBD1 (6 bases). Germline V gives CDR1 SEHNR, CDR2 FQNEAQ (reference sequence). The CDR3 loop spans 15 amino acids. The V end was cut by 3 bases, the J end by 0 bases, with 11 bases between. Written as DNA, the CDR3 is TGTGCCAGCAGCTTTACCGGGACACTGAACACTGAAGCTTTCTTT. Its translation is CASSFTGTLNTEAFF.